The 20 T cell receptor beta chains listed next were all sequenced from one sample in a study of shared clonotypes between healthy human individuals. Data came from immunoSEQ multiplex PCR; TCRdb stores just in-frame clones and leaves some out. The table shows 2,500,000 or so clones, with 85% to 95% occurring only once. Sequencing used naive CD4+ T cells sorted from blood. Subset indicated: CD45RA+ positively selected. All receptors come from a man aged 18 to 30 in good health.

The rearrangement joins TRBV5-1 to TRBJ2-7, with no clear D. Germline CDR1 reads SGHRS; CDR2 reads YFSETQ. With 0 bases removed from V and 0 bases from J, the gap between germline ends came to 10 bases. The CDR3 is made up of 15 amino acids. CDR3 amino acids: CASSLDPQVSYEQYF. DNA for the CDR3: TGCGCCAGCAGCTTGGACCCCCAAGTCTCCTACGAGCAGTACTTC.

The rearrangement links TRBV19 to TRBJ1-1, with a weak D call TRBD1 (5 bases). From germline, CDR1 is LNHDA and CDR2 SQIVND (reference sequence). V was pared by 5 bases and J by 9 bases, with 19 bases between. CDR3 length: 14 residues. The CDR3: CASSLSRGASQAFF. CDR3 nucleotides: TGTGCCAGTAGTCTTTCAAGGGGCGCCAGTCAAGCTTTCTTT.

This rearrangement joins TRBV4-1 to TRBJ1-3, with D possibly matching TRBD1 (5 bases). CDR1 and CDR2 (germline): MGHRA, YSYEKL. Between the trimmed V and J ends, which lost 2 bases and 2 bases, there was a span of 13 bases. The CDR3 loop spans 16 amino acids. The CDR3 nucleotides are TGCGCCAGCAGCCAACTCCAGGGAGCAACTGGAAACACCATATATTTT. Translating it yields CASSQLQGATGNTIYF.

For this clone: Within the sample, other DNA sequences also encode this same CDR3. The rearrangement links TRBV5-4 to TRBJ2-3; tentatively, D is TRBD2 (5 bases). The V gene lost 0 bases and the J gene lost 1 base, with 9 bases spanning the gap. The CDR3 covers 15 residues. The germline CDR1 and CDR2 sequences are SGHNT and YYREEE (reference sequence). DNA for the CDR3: TGTGCCAGCAGCTTGGATAGTAGCGGCACAGATACGCAGTATTTT. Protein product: CASSLDSSGTDTQYF.

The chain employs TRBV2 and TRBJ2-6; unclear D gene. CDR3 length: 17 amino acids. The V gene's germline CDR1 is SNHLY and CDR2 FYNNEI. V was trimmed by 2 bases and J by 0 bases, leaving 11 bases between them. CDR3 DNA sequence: TGTGCCAGCAGTGAATGGAACATACCCTCTGGGGCCAACGTCCTGACTTTC. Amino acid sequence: CASSEWNIPSGANVLTF.

The CDR3 spells CASSLLRTYQDTQYF. In DNA form, the CDR3 reads TGTGCCAGCAGTCTCCTCCGGACATATCAAGATACGCAGTATTTT. V is TRBV27 and J is TRBJ2-3, with a weak D call TRBD1 (5 bases). The CDR3 runs 15 residues. V lost 5 bases and J lost 5, with 17 bases in between. Germline CDR1 and CDR2: MNHEY and SMNVEV (reference sequence).

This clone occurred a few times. The CDR3 here is CASSYRGTGRETQYF. The CDR3 nucleotides read TGTGCCAGCAGCTACCGAGGGACAGGGAGGGAGACCCAGTACTTC. J is TRBJ2-5 and V is TRBV5-6; 9 bases match TRBD1. Per the germline V gene, CDR1 is SGHDT and CDR2 is YYEEEE. V lost 3 bases and J lost 5; bases outside the gene matches: 8. The CDR3 covers 15 residues.

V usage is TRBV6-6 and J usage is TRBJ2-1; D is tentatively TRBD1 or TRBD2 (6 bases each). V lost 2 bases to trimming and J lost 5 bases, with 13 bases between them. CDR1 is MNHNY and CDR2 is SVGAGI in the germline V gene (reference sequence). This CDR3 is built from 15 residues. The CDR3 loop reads CASSYARGLNNEQFF. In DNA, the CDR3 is TGTGCCAGCAGTTACGCCCGGGGGCTAAACAATGAGCAGTTCTTC.

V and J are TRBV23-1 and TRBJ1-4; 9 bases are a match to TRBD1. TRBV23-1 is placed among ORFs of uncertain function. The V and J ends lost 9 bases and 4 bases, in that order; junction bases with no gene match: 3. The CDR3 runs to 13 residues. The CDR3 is CAREDRGNEKLFF. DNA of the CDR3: TGCGCCAGGGAGGACAGGGGTAATGAAAAACTGTTTTTT.

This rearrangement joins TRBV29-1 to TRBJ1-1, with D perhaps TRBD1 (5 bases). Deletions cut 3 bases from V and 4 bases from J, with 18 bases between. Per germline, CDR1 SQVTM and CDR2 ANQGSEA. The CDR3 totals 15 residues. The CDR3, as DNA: TGCAGCGTTGACCCCCGGACGCAGGGCGGCACTGAAGCTTTCTTT. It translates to CSVDPRTQGGTEAFF.

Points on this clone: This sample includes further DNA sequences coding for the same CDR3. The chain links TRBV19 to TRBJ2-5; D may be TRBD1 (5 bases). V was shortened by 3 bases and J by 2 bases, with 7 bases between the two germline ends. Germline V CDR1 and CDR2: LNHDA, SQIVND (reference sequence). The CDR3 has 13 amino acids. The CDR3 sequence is CASSIRGQETQYF. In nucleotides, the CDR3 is TGTGCCAGTAGTATTAGGGGACAAGAGACCCAGTACTTC.

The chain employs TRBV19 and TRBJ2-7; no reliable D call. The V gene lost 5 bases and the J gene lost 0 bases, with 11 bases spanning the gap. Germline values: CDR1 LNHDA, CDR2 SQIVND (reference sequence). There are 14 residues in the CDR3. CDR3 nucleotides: TGTGCCAGTAGTGTCTCCCGAAGCTCCTACGAGCAGTACTTC. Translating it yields CASSVSRSSYEQYF.

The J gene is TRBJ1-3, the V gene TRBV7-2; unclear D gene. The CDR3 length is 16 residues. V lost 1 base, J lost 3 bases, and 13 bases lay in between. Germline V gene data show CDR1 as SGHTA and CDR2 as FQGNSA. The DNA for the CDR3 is TGTGCCAGCAGCTTAGAAAGGGCAGCAGGTGGAAACACCATATATTTT. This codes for CASSLERAAGGNTIYF. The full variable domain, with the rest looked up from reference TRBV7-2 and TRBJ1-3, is GAGVSQSPSNKVTEKGKDVELRCDPISGHTALYWYRQSLGQGLEFLIYFQGNSAPDKSGLPSDRFSAERTGGSVSTLTIQRTQQEDSAVYLCASSLERAAGGNTIYFGEGSWLTVV.

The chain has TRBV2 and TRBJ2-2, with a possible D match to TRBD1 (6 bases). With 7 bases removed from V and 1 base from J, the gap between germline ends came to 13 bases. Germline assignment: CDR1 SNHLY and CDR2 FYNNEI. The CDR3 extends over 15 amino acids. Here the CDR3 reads CASTRRTENTGELFF. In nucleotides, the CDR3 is TGTGCCAGCACCCGTCGGACAGAGAACACCGGGGAGCTGTTTTTT.

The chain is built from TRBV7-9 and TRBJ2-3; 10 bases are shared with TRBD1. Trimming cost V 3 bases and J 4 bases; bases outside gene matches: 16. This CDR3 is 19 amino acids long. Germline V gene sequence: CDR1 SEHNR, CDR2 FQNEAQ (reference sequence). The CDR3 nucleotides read TGTGCCAGCAGCTTCGGAAACATGGGGCGGGACAGGGGACCAGATACGCAGTATTTT. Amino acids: CASSFGNMGRDRGPDTQYF.

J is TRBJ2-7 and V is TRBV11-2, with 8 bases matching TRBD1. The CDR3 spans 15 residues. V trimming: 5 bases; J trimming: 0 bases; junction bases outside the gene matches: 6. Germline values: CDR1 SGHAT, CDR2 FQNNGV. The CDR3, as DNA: TGTGCCAGCAGCGAGACAGGGGCCCTCTCCTACGAGCAGTACTTC. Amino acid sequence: CASSETGALSYEQYF.

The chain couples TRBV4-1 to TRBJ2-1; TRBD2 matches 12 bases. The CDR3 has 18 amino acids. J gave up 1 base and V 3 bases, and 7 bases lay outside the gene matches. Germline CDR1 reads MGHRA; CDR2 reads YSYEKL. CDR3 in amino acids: CASSHLPGTSGSYNEQFF. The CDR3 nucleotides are TGCGCCAGCAGCCACCTGCCCGGGACTAGCGGGTCCTACAATGAGCAGTTCTTC.

The CDR3 protein is CASSSLAGRTDTQYF. In DNA, the CDR3 is TGTGCCAGCAGCTCACTAGCGGGGCGCACAGATACGCAGTATTTT. The chain has TRBV6-6 and TRBJ2-3; 10 nucleotides match TRBD2. CDR3 length: 15 residues. V lost 6 bases and J lost 1; bases outside the gene matches: 4. Per the germline V gene, CDR1 is MNHNY and CDR2 is SVGAGI (reference sequence).

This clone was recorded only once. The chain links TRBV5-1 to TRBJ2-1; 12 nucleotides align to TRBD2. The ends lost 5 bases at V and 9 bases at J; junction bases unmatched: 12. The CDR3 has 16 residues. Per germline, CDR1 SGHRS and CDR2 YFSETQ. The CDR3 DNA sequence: TGCGCCAGCAGGACCCTACTAGCGGGGGGCCAAGGTGAGCAGTTCTTC. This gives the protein CASRTLLAGGQGEQFF. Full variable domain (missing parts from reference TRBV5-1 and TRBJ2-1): KAGVTQTPRYLIKTRGQQVTLSCSPISGHRSVSWYQQTPGQGLQFLFEYFSETQRNKGNFPGRFSGRQFSNSRSEMNVSTLELGDSALYLCASRTLLAGGQGEQFFGPGTRLTVL.

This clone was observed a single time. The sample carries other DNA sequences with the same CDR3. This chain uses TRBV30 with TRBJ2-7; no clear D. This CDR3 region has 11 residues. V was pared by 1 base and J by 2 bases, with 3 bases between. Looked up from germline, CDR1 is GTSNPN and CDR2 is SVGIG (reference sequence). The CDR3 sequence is CAWSGPYEQYF. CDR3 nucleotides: TGTGCCTGGAGTGGACCCTACGAGCAGTACTTC. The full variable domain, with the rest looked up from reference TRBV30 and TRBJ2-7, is SQTIHQWPATLVQPVGSPLSLECTVEGTSNPNLYWYRQAAGRGLQLLFYSVGIGQISSEVPQNLSASRPQDRQFILSSKKLLLSDSGFYLCAWSGPYEQYFGPGTRLTVT.